This T cell receptor (beta chain) was identified in a study of blood T cell repertoires in COVID-19. Overall study context: The study drew acute and convalescent COVID-19 samples from the United States, Italy and Spain. T cells, B-cell-depleted T cells, or PBMCs provided the cDNA or gDNA that served as material.

Trimming shortened V by 6 bases and J by 2 bases, and 13 bases separated the two germline ends. Per germline, CDR1 MNHEY and CDR2 SVGAGI. The CDR3 runs 15 residues. Per the authors' pipeline: Reference gene primer amplification in the assay estimated nucleated cell counts. The assay was immunoSEQ multiplex PCR, and TCRdb's table has in-frame clones only and misses some. V, J and clone size are taken as reported in that table, and D and trimming were inferred from the DNA itself. This sample has around 87,000 clones, with about 75% found just once. The sequencing sample was made of peripheral blood. This clonotype originated in a woman of 80 years or more with acute or convalescent COVID-19. This chain links TRBV6-5 with TRBJ2-2; D unresolved. DNA for the CDR3: TGTGCCAGCAGCCCACAGTCTCCCAACACCGGGGAGCTGTTTTTT. Translating gives CASSPQSPNTGELFF.